One sample yielded the 29 T cell receptor beta chains listed below, sequenced in a study of response to subunit inactivated influenza vaccine. TCRdb processed the RT-PCR reads anew with MiXCR; each CDR3 protein has one entry. The sample records 550,000 to 800,000 distinct CDR3 sequences, approximately 15% being singletons. The source material was PBMCs from blood, sampled approximately 12 days after vaccination. These receptors were collected from a man aged 45 to 65 who received an inactivated influenza vaccine.

J is TRBJ1-3 and V is TRBV4-1; no firm D call. Trimming took 0 bases from V and 4 from J, leaving 16 bases between them. Germline loops: CDR1 MGHRA, CDR2 YSYEKL. The CDR3 has 17 residues. The CDR3 DNA follows: TGCGCCAGCAGCCAAGAAAGGTTACGGGTATCAGGAAACACCATATATTTT. Its protein product is CASSQERLRVSGNTIYF.

This clonotype was observed a handful of times. This chain joins TRBV2 and TRBJ2-1; 11 nucleotides agree with TRBD2. Trimming cost V 8 bases and J 7 bases; bases outside gene matches: 1. Germline CDR1 and CDR2: SNHLY and FYNNEI. The CDR3 totals 12 residues. The CDR3 spells CASGTSGNEQFF. In DNA form, the CDR3 reads TGTGCCAGCGGGACTAGCGGAAATGAGCAGTTCTTC.

The chain recombines TRBV5-1 with TRBJ2-3; 16 bases map to TRBD2. Looked up from germline, CDR1 is SGHRS and CDR2 is YFSETQ. The length of the CDR3 is 17 residues. The V segment lost 4 bases and the J segment 2 bases; nucleotides outside the gene matches: 4. CDR3 in DNA: TGCGCCAGCAGCCACGGGACTAGCGGGGGGGTCACAGATACGCAGTATTTT. This codes for CASSHGTSGGVTDTQYF.

The chain uses TRBV10-2 and TRBJ1-5; 9 bases are a match to TRBD1. CDR3 length: 14 residues. Germline assignment: CDR1 WSHSY and CDR2 SAAADI. V gave up 6 bases and J gave up 7 bases; unmatched junction bases: 7. The CDR3 nucleotides read TGCGCCAGCAGGGGGGACAGGGTGTCACAGCCCCAGCATTTT. This sequence encodes CASRGDRVSQPQHF.

This clonotype was detected many times. This sequence joins TRBV12-3 or TRBV12-4 and TRBJ2-5, with a weak D call TRBD1 (6 bases). V was shortened by 5 bases and J by 5 bases, with 6 bases between the two germline ends. This CDR3 has 11 amino acids. The DNA for the CDR3 is TGTGCCAGCAGTAGGGGGGAGACCCAGTACTTC. Its translation is CASSRGETQYF.

This clonotype has a count of ten or more. The V call is TRBV29-1, the J call TRBJ1-2; 7 bases line up with TRBD1. Germline CDR1 is SQVTM and CDR2 is ANQGSEA. The CDR3 runs 13 residues. Losses at the gene ends were 8 bases for V and 1 base for J; bases not matched to a gene: 7. As DNA, the CDR3 is TGCAGCTCAAGAGGACAGGATAACTATGGCTACACCTTC. This gives the protein CSSRGQDNYGYTF.

This rearrangement joins TRBV7-3 to TRBJ2-1, with a possible D match to TRBD1 (5 bases). V gave up 5 bases and J gave up 5 bases, with 13 bases separating them. CDR1 and CDR2 (germline): SGHTA, FQGTGA. CDR3 length: 14 amino acids. The CDR3 sequence is CASSQYTGNNEQFF. The CDR3 DNA is TGTGCCAGCAGCCAATATACAGGTAACAATGAGCAGTTCTTC.

This clonotype was recorded a few times. The chain is built from TRBV28 and TRBJ2-2; 10 bases are a match to TRBD1. This CDR3 is 17 amino acids long. Germline values: CDR1 MDHEN, CDR2 SYDVKM. The J segment lost 0 bases and the V segment lost 5 bases, leaving 6 bases of the junction unmatched. CDR3 loop: CASSDRTGGSNTGELFF. The CDR3 DNA sequence: TGTGCCAGCAGTGACAGGACAGGGGGGTCGAACACCGGGGAGCTGTTTTTT.

The DNA for the CDR3 is TGCAGTGCTAGACAGGGGGCAAGGGGGGAAAAACTGTTTTTT. Translated, it gives CSARQGARGEKLFF. J is TRBJ1-4 and V is TRBV20-1, with 8 bases matching TRBD1. The CDR3 spans 14 residues. V dropped 2 bases and J dropped 8; count of bases not matched to a gene: 7. The germline V gene encodes CDR1 DFQATT and CDR2 SNEGSKA (reference sequence).

This clonotype was counted between two and nine times. The genes are TRBV29-1 and TRBJ2-7, with 8 bases matching TRBD2. Trimming cost V 7 bases and J 2 bases; bases outside gene matches: 4. Germline CDR1 is SQVTM and CDR2 is ANQGSEA. The CDR3 is 12 residues long. The CDR3 sequence: CSGGLGTYEQYF. CDR3 DNA: TGCAGCGGGGGACTAGGTACCTACGAGCAGTACTTC.

This clonotype turned up a few times. The chain employs TRBV4-3 and TRBJ2-7, with a possible D match to TRBD1 (6 bases). CDR3 size: 16 residues. Germline V CDR1 and CDR2: LGHNA, YSLEER. Trimming cost V 0 bases and J 7 bases, with 19 bases left between them. The CDR3 sequence: CASSQDSGRGRLEQYF. CDR3 in DNA: TGCGCCAGCAGCCAAGATTCAGGCAGGGGCCGACTTGAGCAGTACTTC.

This clonotype showed up just a few times. This chain connects TRBV29-1 to TRBJ1-2, with 7 positions matching TRBD1. The CDR3 has 12 amino acids. Germline trimming cut 6 bases from V and 2 bases from J; bases unmatched to any gene: 3. Germline loops: CDR1 SQVTM, CDR2 ANQGSEA. CDR3 region: CSVSTGNYGYTF. DNA for the CDR3: TGCAGCGTATCGACAGGGAACTATGGCTACACCTTC.

This clonotype was counted only a few times. This chain uses TRBV6-5 with TRBJ2-3, with 11 bases identical to TRBD1. Germline trimming cut 3 bases from V and 4 bases from J; bases unmatched to any gene: 6. This CDR3 has 16 residues. Germline V CDR1 and CDR2: MNHEY, SVGAGI. The CDR3 DNA reads as TGTGCCAGCAGTTATACCGGGACAGGGGGTCCAGATACGCAGTATTTT. Its translation: CASSYTGTGGPDTQYF.

This clonotype has just a few counts. The rearrangement links TRBV4-3 to TRBJ1-2, with D uncertain. Trimming stripped 4 bases from V and 4 bases from J, with 16 bases between. Germline V CDR1 and CDR2: LGHNA, YSLEER. CDR3 length equals 15 residues. The CDR3 spells CASSPDKAAFYGYTF. CDR3 in DNA: TGCGCCAGCAGCCCTGACAAGGCGGCCTTCTATGGCTACACCTTC.

The J gene is TRBJ2-7, the V gene TRBV20-1; 11 bases line up with TRBD1. This CDR3 has 14 residues. J was trimmed by 3 bases and V by 5 bases; bases with no gene match: 6. Germline loops: CDR1 DFQATT, CDR2 SNEGSKA (reference sequence). CDR3 sequence (DNA): TGCAGTGCTCGACGGACAGGGGGCGTCTACGAGCAGTACTTC. It translates to CSARRTGGVYEQYF.

J is TRBJ1-4 and V is TRBV2; 10 bases align to TRBD1. The CDR3 is 14 residues long. Germline trimming cut 5 bases from V and 7 bases from J; bases unmatched to any gene: 4. Germline-derived CDR1 and CDR2 are SNHLY and FYNNEI. The CDR3 DNA reads as TGTGCCAGCAGTATTGACAGGGGGCGTGAAAAACTGTTTTTT. Translating it yields CASSIDRGREKLFF.

This clonotype has a handful of counts. The genes are TRBV5-4 and TRBJ2-6; possible D gene TRBD2, 5 bases. The V gene lost 5 bases and the J gene lost 2 bases, with 11 bases spanning the gap. Germline V lookup: CDR1 SGHNT, CDR2 YYREEE (reference sequence). The CDR3 length is 15 residues. CDR3 region: CASSMTGTGANVLTF. CDR3 DNA sequence: TGTGCCAGCAGTATGACGGGGACTGGGGCCAACGTCCTGACTTTC.

This clonotype was counted once. At one end, the junction sequence differs from germline, possibly due to a read error. The chain employs TRBV7-7 and TRBJ2-3; D is tentatively TRBD1 or TRBD2 (6 bases each). The CDR3 has 16 residues. Germline CDR1 and CDR2: SSHAT and FNYEAQ (reference sequence). CDR3 amino acids: CASSLAFDRSGNTQYF. CDR3 nucleotide sequence: TGTGCTAGCAGCCTAGCGTTTGACAGGTCAGGGAATACGCAGTATTTT. Variable domain in full (rest from reference TRBV7-7 and TRBJ2-3): GAGVSQSPRYKVTKRGQDVTLRCDPISSHATLYWYQQALGQGPEFLTYFNYEAQPDKSGLPSDRFSAERPEGSISTLTIQRTEQRDSAMYRCASSLAFDRSGNTQYFGPGTRLTVL.

The V and J genes are TRBV29-1 and TRBJ1-2, with D perhaps TRBD1 (6 bases). This CDR3 comprises 13 residues. V lost 2 bases, J lost 4 bases, and 11 bases lay in between. Germline CDR1 and CDR2: SQVTM and ANQGSEA. The CDR3 sequence is CSVETGYSYGYTF. The CDR3 nucleotides read TGCAGCGTTGAAACAGGGTATAGCTATGGCTACACCTTC.

The chain joins TRBV10-3 to TRBJ2-6, with D perhaps matching TRBD1 or TRBD2 (6 bases each). The CDR3 is made up of 17 amino acids. CDR1 and CDR2 from the germline V gene are ENHRY and SYGVKD. Trimming left V 1 base short and J 2 bases short, with 12 bases between. CDR3 in amino acids: CAISEFPGATGANVLTF. The CDR3, as DNA: TGTGCCATCAGTGAGTTCCCGGGGGCGACTGGGGCCAACGTCCTGACTTTC.

V and J are TRBV7-2 and TRBJ2-3; 10 positions match TRBD2. The CDR3 has 15 amino acids. The germline CDR1 and CDR2 sequences are SGHTA and FQGNSA. V dropped 6 bases and J dropped 4; count of bases not matched to a gene: 7. DNA for the CDR3: TGTGCCAGCAGGGAAGCGGGGGGGCGTTCAGATACGCAGTATTTT. Its protein is CASREAGGRSDTQYF.

This clonotype was seen many times. The chain has TRBV4-2 and TRBJ2-3; TRBD2 matches at 13 bases. Germline V CDR1 and CDR2: LGHNA, YNFKEQ. The CDR3 is made up of 18 amino acids. The V and J ends lost 3 bases and 2 bases, in that order; junction bases with no gene match: 8. The CDR3 protein is CASSQTTSGGPYTDTQYF. The CDR3, as DNA: TGTGCCAGCAGCCAGACGACTAGCGGGGGGCCTTACACAGATACGCAGTATTTT.

The rearrangement joins TRBV4-3 to TRBJ2-7, with 8 bases identical to TRBD2. With V trimmed by 0 bases and J by 0 bases, 7 bases remained unmatched. Looked up from germline, CDR1 is LGHNA and CDR2 is YSLEER. The CDR3 has 17 amino acids. The CDR3 sequence: CASSQDLSGGPSYEQYF. The CDR3 region has the DNA TGCGCCAGCAGCCAAGATCTGAGCGGGGGTCCCTCCTACGAGCAGTACTTC.

This clonotype was seen a handful of times. The chain combines TRBV20-1 with TRBJ1-2, with D possibly TRBD1 on 5 matching bases. The CDR3 totals 16 residues. Looked up from germline, CDR1 is DFQATT and CDR2 is SNEGSKA (reference sequence). Trimming left V 0 bases short and J 5 bases short, with 19 bases between. The CDR3 spells CSARDRGPPAGYGYTF. The CDR3 DNA follows: TGCAGTGCTAGAGACCGGGGACCCCCGGCGGGGTATGGCTACACCTTC.

The table lists this clonotype with a few counts. The J gene is TRBJ2-7, the V gene TRBV27, with D uncertain. CDR3 length: 15 amino acids. Germline V gene sequence: CDR1 MNHEY, CDR2 SMNVEV (reference sequence). Trimming pared 0 bases from V and 3 bases from J, leaving 12 bases between. The CDR3 nucleotides read TGTGCCAGCAGTTTATCGATAGACTCCGTCTACGAGCAGTACTTC. Its protein is CASSLSIDSVYEQYF.

In nucleotides, the CDR3 is TGTGCAAGTCGCCGGTCAGCGGGACTAGCGGGGGGGGCTGAGCAGTTCTTC. Protein product: CASRRSAGLAGGAEQFF. The chain carries TRBV12-2 and TRBJ2-1; the D call TRBD2 from the table was never checked on the DNA. TRBV12-2 is recorded as a pseudogene. The CDR3 spans 17 residues.

The rearrangement uses TRBV7-3 and TRBJ2-1; TRBD2 matches 13 bases. This CDR3 region has 17 residues. J gave up 4 bases and V 5 bases, and 8 bases lay outside the gene matches. The germline V gene has CDR1 SGHTA and CDR2 FQGTGA. The CDR3 region is CASSPYRTSGSYNEQFF. The DNA of the CDR3 is TGTGCCAGCAGCCCATATAGGACTAGCGGGAGTTACAATGAGCAGTTCTTC. Looking up the rest from reference TRBV7-3 and TRBJ2-1 gives the full variable domain: GAGVSQTPSNKVTEKGKYVELRCDPISGHTALYWYRQSLGQGPEFLIYFQGTGAADDSGLPNDRFFAVRPEGSVSTLKIQRTERGDSAVYLCASSPYRTSGSYNEQFFGPGTRLTVL.

The V and J genes are TRBV27 and TRBJ1-5, with a weak D call TRBD1 (6 bases). The V end was cut by 2 bases, the J end by 6 bases, with 20 bases between. This CDR3 has 17 residues. The germline CDR1 and CDR2 sequences are MNHEY and SMNVEV (reference sequence). The CDR3 here is CASSLTGQGLLGQPQHF. The DNA of the CDR3 is TGTGCCAGCAGTTTAACCGGTCAGGGGCTTCTGGGTCAGCCCCAGCATTTT.

In this sample, this clonotype turned up a few times. The rearrangement uses TRBV4-1 and TRBJ2-7, with D maybe TRBD1 (6 bases). Germline CDR1 is MGHRA and CDR2 is YSYEKL. The CDR3 runs 17 residues. Trimming removed 0 bases from V and 1 base from J, with 16 bases in between. This CDR3 is CASSQDRGPTRSYEQYF. CDR3 bases: TGCGCCAGCAGCCAAGACAGGGGCCCCACGAGATCCTACGAGCAGTACTTC.